Shown below are 27 T cell receptor beta chains from a single sample sequenced in a study of blood T cell repertoires in COVID-19. The data were produced by immunoSEQ multiplex PCR, yet TCRdb's version contains in-frame clones alone and is incomplete. The table lists around 100,000 clones, approximately 91% of them singletons. Sample: peripheral blood. These receptors were obtained from a human donor with active COVID-19. The donor label of this sample is uncertain.

This chain joins TRBV19 and TRBJ1-3; unclear D gene. This CDR3 has 14 residues. V lost 5 bases and J 5 bases, leaving 13 bases between the germline ends. CDR1 and CDR2 from the germline V gene are LNHDA and SQIVND (reference sequence). The DNA for the CDR3 is TGTGCCAGTAGTCTTCGGTCCTCCCGAAACACCATATATTTT. Translation: CASSLRSSRNTIYF. The full variable domain, rest sourced from reference TRBV19 and TRBJ1-3, is DGGITQSPKYLFRKEGQNVTLSCEQNLNHDAMYWYRQDPGQGLRLIYYSQIVNDFQKGDIAEGYSVSREKKESFPLTVTSAQKNPTAFYLCASSLRSSRNTIYFGEGSWLTVV.

The V gene is TRBV5-1, the J gene TRBJ1-1, with D tentatively TRBD1 (5 bases). From germline, CDR1 is SGHRS and CDR2 YFSETQ. The germline V and J ends were trimmed by 4 bases and 1 base, with 17 bases remaining between them. This CDR3 contains 16 residues. The CDR3 bases are TGCGCCAGCAGCCCCCGTTCCGGGGGTGCGAACACTGAAGCTTTCTTT. It codes for CASSPRSGGANTEAFF.

The V and J genes are TRBV9 and TRBJ2-2; possibly TRBD1 for D (6 bases). Germline CDR1 is SGDLS and CDR2 is YYNGEE. V was trimmed by 0 bases and J by 4 bases, leaving 19 bases between them. CDR3 size: 18 residues. CDR3 sequence: CASSVDSGTRWGTGELFF. As DNA, the CDR3 is TGTGCCAGCAGCGTAGACTCTGGGACACGCTGGGGCACCGGGGAGCTGTTTTTT.

This clone came up once. This chain connects TRBV4-1 to TRBJ2-3, with 9 bases identical to TRBD2. Germline assignment: CDR1 MGHRA and CDR2 YSYEKL. The V and J ends lost 3 bases and 4 bases, in that order; junction bases with no gene match: 8. This CDR3 is 16 amino acids long. In DNA form, the CDR3 reads TGCGCCAGCAGCCACCGGCGGGGGGGCGGGGCAGATACGCAGTATTTT. Translation: CASSHRRGGGADTQYF.

The chain employs TRBV7-9 and TRBJ1-2; D gene uncertain. The CDR3 has 11 amino acids. Germline CDR1 reads SEHNR; CDR2 reads FQNEAQ (reference sequence). V lost 1 base and J lost 12, with 9 bases in between. Written as DNA, the CDR3 is TGTGCCAGCAGCTTAGAGAGGAGCCACACCTTC. This encodes CASSLERSHTF.

The CDR3 DNA sequence: TGTGCCACCTCGCCCGCTAGCGATACGCAGTATTTT. It codes for CATSPASDTQYF. The chain joins TRBV2 to TRBJ2-3; D may be TRBD2 (5 bases). CDR3 size: 12 residues. Germline CDR1 reads SNHLY; CDR2 reads FYNNEI. Trimming took 10 bases from V and 6 from J, leaving 14 bases between them.

This rearrangement joins TRBV11-1 to TRBJ1-6, with TRBD1 matching 7 bases. This CDR3 is 15 amino acids long. Germline-derived CDR1 and CDR2 are SGHAT and FQDESV (reference sequence). The trim removed 3 bases at V and 12 bases at J, leaving 11 bases unmatched. The CDR3, as DNA: TGTGCCAGCAGCTTGTCCGGGACAGTTACTGGACCCCTCCACTTT. It translates to CASSLSGTVTGPLHF.

The chain is built from TRBV7-9 and TRBJ2-7; maybe TRBD2 (6 bases). CDR3 length: 15 amino acids. Trimming stripped 5 bases from V and 6 bases from J, with 20 bases between. Per the germline V gene, CDR1 is SEHNR and CDR2 is FQNEAQ (reference sequence). This CDR3 reads CASSPLGGLSAEQYF. CDR3 nucleotide sequence: TGTGCCAGCAGCCCGCTGGGGGGACTGTCCGCCGAGCAGTACTTC.

Only a few counts were recorded for this clone. The chain employs TRBV19 and TRBJ1-6; D remains unclear. The V gene's germline CDR1 is LNHDA and CDR2 SQIVND (reference sequence). Trimming removed 8 bases from V and 0 bases from J, with 5 bases in between. The CDR3 contains 13 residues. The chain's CDR3 is CASRGSYNSPLHF. CDR3 DNA: TGTGCCAGTCGGGGCTCCTATAATTCACCCCTCCACTTT.

The V and J genes are TRBV19 and TRBJ1-5, with 7 bases identical to TRBD1. This CDR3 is built from 15 residues. Trimming took 3 bases from V and 5 from J; bases not matched to a gene: 7. Germline V gene data show CDR1 as LNHDA and CDR2 as SQIVND (reference sequence). The CDR3 protein is CASSIDRAPYQPQHF. The DNA of the CDR3 is TGTGCCAGTAGTATCGACAGGGCACCCTATCAGCCCCAGCATTTT.

V gene TRBV7-3 combines with J gene TRBJ2-1; TRBD2 matches 11 bases. Germline CDR1 and CDR2: SGHTA and FQGTGA. V lost 8 bases to trimming and J lost 2 bases; unmatched junction nucleotides: 5. This CDR3 spans 15 amino acids. CDR3 amino acids: CASALSGGAYNEQFF. CDR3 nucleotides: TGTGCCAGCGCCCTTAGCGGGGGGGCCTACAATGAGCAGTTCTTC.

The V call is TRBV6-5, the J call TRBJ1-5, with D perhaps TRBD1 (6 bases). CDR3 size: 15 residues. The germline V gene encodes CDR1 MNHEY and CDR2 SVGAGI. V was shortened by 6 bases and J by 2 bases, with 14 bases between the two germline ends. The CDR3 coding sequence is TGTGCCAGCAGGGCCACAGGGAGCGGCAATCAGCCCCAGCATTTT. Its translation is CASRATGSGNQPQHF.

This chain joins TRBV4-1 and TRBJ1-3; D call uncertain. The CDR3 loop spans 15 amino acids. Germline CDR1 and CDR2: MGHRA and YSYEKL. V lost 1 base and J lost 0, with 7 bases in between. CDR3 sequence reads: CASSQVASSGNTIYF. CDR3 DNA: TGCGCCAGCAGCCAAGTTGCCAGCTCTGGAAACACCATATATTTT.

The chain links TRBV9 to TRBJ2-1; 10 bases agree with TRBD2. The CDR3 loop spans 16 amino acids. V was pared by 0 bases and J by 2 bases, with 2 bases of the junction left unmatched. In germline, CDR1 is SGDLS, CDR2 YYNGEE. The CDR3 sequence: CASSVASGGAYNEQFF. The CDR3 DNA follows: TGTGCCAGCAGCGTAGCAAGCGGGGGGGCCTACAATGAGCAGTTCTTC.

This clone was picked up one time. V is TRBV5-1 and J is TRBJ2-3, with TRBD1 matching over 10 bases. The J segment lost 3 bases and the V segment lost 2 bases, leaving 6 bases of the junction unmatched. This CDR3 comprises 16 residues. Germline loops: CDR1 SGHRS, CDR2 YFSETQ. For the CDR3, the DNA is TGCGCCAGCAGCTTCCCGACAGGGGGCGAGACAGATACGCAGTATTTT. Protein: CASSFPTGGETDTQYF.

The chain links TRBV5-1 to TRBJ2-1, with a weak D call TRBD2 (6 bases). Germline CDR1 reads SGHRS; CDR2 reads YFSETQ. This CDR3 contains 12 residues. With 0 bases removed from V and 10 bases from J, the gap between germline ends came to 8 bases. The CDR3 spells CASSLGLAEQFF. For the CDR3, the DNA is TGCGCCAGCAGCTTGGGTCTAGCGGAGCAGTTCTTC.

CDR3 nucleotide sequence: TGTGCCAGCAGATCAGGGTCTGGGGCCAACGTCCTGACTTTC. This gives the protein CASRSGSGANVLTF. This chain joins TRBV7-2 and TRBJ2-6, with D perhaps matching TRBD1 (5 bases). CDR1 and CDR2 (germline): SGHTA, FQGNSA. The CDR3 has 14 amino acids. The ends were cut back, 6 bases at V and 1 base at J, with 7 bases in the middle.

The gene calls are TRBV6-5 and TRBJ2-2; D is uncertain. Germline CDR1 and CDR2: MNHEY and SVGAGI. CDR3 length: 15 amino acids. Trimming shortened V by 0 bases and J by 0 bases, and 5 bases separated the two germline ends. The CDR3 nucleotides read TGTGCCAGCAGTTACTCTCCGTCGAACACCGGGGAGCTGTTTTTT. It specifies CASSYSPSNTGELFF.

This chain connects TRBV19 to TRBJ2-7; TRBD2 matches 12 bases. This CDR3 region has 16 residues. Germline V CDR1 and CDR2: LNHDA, SQIVND (reference sequence). Germline trimming cut 5 bases from V and 7 bases from J; bases unmatched to any gene: 12. The CDR3, as DNA: TGTGCCAGTAGTGCCCGCCCTAGCGGGGGGGCCGGGGAGCAGTACTTC. Protein sequence: CASSARPSGGAGEQYF.

J is TRBJ2-2 and V is TRBV4-2; D unclear. Germline loops: CDR1 LGHNA, CDR2 YNFKEQ. This CDR3 region has 16 residues. Trimming left V 0 bases short and J 2 bases short, with 10 bases between. The CDR3 nucleotides are TGTGCCAGCAGCCAAGATCGGGTATCCAACACCGGGGAGCTGTTTTTT. As protein: CASSQDRVSNTGELFF.

V is TRBV6-5 and J is TRBJ2-1; 10 nucleotides align to TRBD2. CDR3 length: 15 amino acids. The V and J ends lost 11 bases and 4 bases, in that order; junction bases with no gene match: 11. CDR1 and CDR2 (germline): MNHEY, SVGAGI. CDR3: CAARPGTSAYNEQFF. The CDR3 DNA follows: TGTGCCGCACGACCTGGGACTAGCGCGTACAATGAGCAGTTCTTC.

The gene calls are TRBV2 and TRBJ1-2; the D is unclear. Germline CDR1 SNHLY, CDR2 FYNNEI. V lost 3 bases to trimming and J lost 7 bases, with 3 bases between them. The CDR3 has 10 amino acids. DNA of the CDR3: TGTGCCAGCAGTGACATTGGCTACACCTTC. It translates to CASSDIGYTF.

V usage is TRBV19 and J usage is TRBJ1-5; D is undetermined. The germline V gene has CDR1 LNHDA and CDR2 SQIVND (reference sequence). Trimming removed 8 bases from V and 10 bases from J, with 18 bases in between. This CDR3 is built from 13 residues. CDR3 DNA sequence: TGTGCCAGTTCAACCGGGGTCGGGTCCCCCCAGCATTTT. Residues: CASSTGVGSPQHF.

This clone occurred once. This chain connects TRBV19 to TRBJ2-3; perhaps TRBD1 as D (5 bases). In germline, CDR1 is LNHDA, CDR2 SQIVND (reference sequence). V was pared by 0 bases and J by 5 bases, with 9 bases between. This CDR3 has 14 residues. CDR3 protein: CASSIEAGLDTQYF. As DNA, the CDR3 is TGTGCCAGTAGTATAGAGGCAGGGTTAGATACGCAGTATTTT.

The genes are TRBV27 and TRBJ2-5; D might be TRBD1 (5 bases). The length of the CDR3 is 14 residues. V was trimmed by 3 bases and J by 3 bases, leaving 11 bases between them. From germline, CDR1 is MNHEY and CDR2 SMNVEV (reference sequence). CDR3 sequence (DNA): TGTGCCAGCAGTTTTGCAGGGATTAAAGAGACCCAGTACTTC. Its translation: CASSFAGIKETQYF.

V and J are TRBV18 and TRBJ2-3; maybe TRBD2 (6 bases). CDR1 KGHSH and CDR2 LQKENI come from the germline V gene. Trimming took off 6 bases at V and 3 bases at J, with 16 bases between the two ends. The CDR3 is 15 amino acids. As DNA, the CDR3 is TGTGCCAGCTCTACCACGGGGGAAGGTACAGATACGCAGTATTTT. Protein: CASSTTGEGTDTQYF.

The rearrangement uses TRBV28 and TRBJ2-1; TRBD1 aligns across 7 bases. The CDR3 sequence is 14 residues long. Per germline, CDR1 MDHEN and CDR2 SYDVKM. V dropped 6 bases and J dropped 4; count of bases not matched to a gene: 6. The CDR3 spells CASRPVDRYNEQFF. In nucleotides, the CDR3 is TGTGCCAGCAGACCCGTGGACAGGTACAATGAGCAGTTCTTC.